This T cell receptor beta chain was sequenced for a study of blood T cell repertoires in COVID-19. The method was immunoSEQ multiplex PCR; TCRdb's version includes in-frame clones alone and lacks a portion of them. The sample holds approximately 200,000 clones, 88% seen once. J was trimmed by 4 bases and V by 1 base; bases with no gene match: 4. Germline V gene lookup returns CDR1 MGHRA and CDR2 YSYEKL. The CDR3 has 14 residues. The receptor was isolated from a woman aged 55-75 years with acute or convalescent COVID-19. The rearrangement links TRBV4-1 to TRBJ2-7; 7 nucleotides line up with TRBD1. The sample consisted of peripheral blood. The CDR3 loop reads CASSQVQQGYEQYF. Written as DNA, the CDR3 is TGCGCCAGCAGCCAAGTACAACAGGGGTACGAGCAGTACTTC.